This T cell receptor (beta chain) was identified in a study of blood T cell repertoires in COVID-19. The CDR3 loop spans 16 amino acids. Trimming removed 4 bases from V and 6 bases from J; junction bases left unmatched: 14. Germline loops: CDR1 SGHRS, CDR2 YFSETQ. It was during active infection that Seattle patients were enrolled and then longitudinally followed. Sequencing was performed with immunoSEQ multiplex PCR; in TCRdb, only in-frame clones are kept and a portion is missing. Of about 200,000 clones listed, about 85% are singletons. This receptor was identified in a woman aged 40 to 50 with COVID-19, enrolled during active disease. The sequencing sample was made of peripheral blood. The rearrangement joins TRBV5-1 to TRBJ2-3, with 7 bases fitting TRBD2. CDR3 protein: CASSLRDYPPSDTQYF. The CDR3 DNA reads as TGCGCCAGCAGCCTAAGGGACTACCCTCCATCGGATACGCAGTATTTT.